The clone carrying this T cell receptor beta chain was observed a single time. The authors' processing: Reference gene primer amplification yielded estimated nucleated cell counts. The protocol was immunoSEQ multiplex PCR, while the TCRdb copy is restricted to in-frame clones and leaves out a portion. V, J and clone size derive from that table, while D and trimming were established from the DNA sequence. Here the sample spans about 91,000 clones, about four fifths being singletons. The sample belongs to a study of blood T cell repertoires in COVID-19. With V trimmed by 3 bases and J by 3 bases, 5 bases remained unmatched. CDR3 length: 14 amino acids. Germline V gene lookup returns CDR1 MDHEN and CDR2 SYDVKM.

V usage is TRBV28 and J usage is TRBJ2-7; 7 bases map to TRBD1. Source material: peripheral blood. This TCR was recovered from a man between 65 and 85 years old with acute or convalescent COVID-19. The CDR3 nucleotides read TGTGCCAGCAGTTTGTTGCAGGGGGTCTACGAGCAGTACTTC. It codes for CASSLLQGVYEQYF.